This TCR beta chain was observed in a study of blood T cell repertoires in COVID-19. On the study more broadly: The origin of the acute and convalescent COVID-19 samples was the United States, Italy and Spain. Nucleic acid was either cDNA or gDNA, and it came from T cells, B-cell-depleted T cells, or PBMCs.

TCRdb keeps only in-frame clones here, not all; method: immunoSEQ multiplex PCR. The sample has a few hundred thousand clones, 87% seen once. Germline CDR1 SGHRS, CDR2 YFSETQ. V was shortened by 4 bases and J by 0 bases, with 11 bases between the two germline ends. The CDR3 is made up of 16 amino acids. This receptor was obtained from a woman in her twenties or thirties who had recovered from COVID-19. Sequenced material: PBMCs or T cells enriched from blood (not recorded which). This rearrangement joins TRBV5-1 to TRBJ2-6; D not resolved. Here the CDR3 reads CASSPGSHSGANVLTF. Written as DNA, the CDR3 is TGCGCCAGCAGCCCCGGGTCTCACTCTGGGGCCAACGTCCTGACTTTC.